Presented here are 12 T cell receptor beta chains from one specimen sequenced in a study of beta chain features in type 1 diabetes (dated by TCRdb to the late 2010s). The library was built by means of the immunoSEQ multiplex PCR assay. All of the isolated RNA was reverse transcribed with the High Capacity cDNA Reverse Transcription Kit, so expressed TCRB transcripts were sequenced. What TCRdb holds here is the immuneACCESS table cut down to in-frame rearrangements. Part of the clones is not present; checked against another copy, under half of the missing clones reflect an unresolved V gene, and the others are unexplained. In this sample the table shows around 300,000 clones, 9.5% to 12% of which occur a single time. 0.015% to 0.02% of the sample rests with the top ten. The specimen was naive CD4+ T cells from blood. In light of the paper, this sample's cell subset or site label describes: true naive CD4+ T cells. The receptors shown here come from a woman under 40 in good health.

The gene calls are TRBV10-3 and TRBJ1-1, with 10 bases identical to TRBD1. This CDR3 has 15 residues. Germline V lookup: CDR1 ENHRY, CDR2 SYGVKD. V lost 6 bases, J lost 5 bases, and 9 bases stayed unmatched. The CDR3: CAIRPGTGEGTEAFF. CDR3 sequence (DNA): TGTGCCATCAGACCCGGGACAGGGGAAGGAACTGAAGCTTTCTTT.

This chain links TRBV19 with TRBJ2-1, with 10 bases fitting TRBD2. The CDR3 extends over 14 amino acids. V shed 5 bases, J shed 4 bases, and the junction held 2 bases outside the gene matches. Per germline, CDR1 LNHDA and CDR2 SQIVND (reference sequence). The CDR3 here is CASSELAGYNEQFF. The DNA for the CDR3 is TGTGCCAGTAGTGAACTAGCGGGATACAATGAGCAGTTCTTC.

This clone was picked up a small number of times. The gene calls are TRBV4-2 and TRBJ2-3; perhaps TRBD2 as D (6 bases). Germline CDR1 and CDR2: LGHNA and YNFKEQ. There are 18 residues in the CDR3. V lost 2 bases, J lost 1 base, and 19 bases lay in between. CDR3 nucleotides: TGTGCCAGCAGCCAATTTCGGGGGACCCAAGGAGGCACAGATACGCAGTATTTT. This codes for CASSQFRGTQGGTDTQYF.

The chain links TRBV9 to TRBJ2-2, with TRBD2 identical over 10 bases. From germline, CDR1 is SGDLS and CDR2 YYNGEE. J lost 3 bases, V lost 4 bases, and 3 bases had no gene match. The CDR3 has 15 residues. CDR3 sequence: CASSTSGDYTGELFF. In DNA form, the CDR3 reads TGTGCCAGCAGCACTAGCGGGGACTACACCGGGGAGCTGTTTTTT.

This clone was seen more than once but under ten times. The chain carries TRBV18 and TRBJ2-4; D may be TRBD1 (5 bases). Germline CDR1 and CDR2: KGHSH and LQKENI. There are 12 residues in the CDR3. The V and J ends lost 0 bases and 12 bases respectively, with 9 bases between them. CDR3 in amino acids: CASSPPQGYQYF. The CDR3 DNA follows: TGTGCCAGCTCACCACCGCAGGGCTATCAGTACTTC.

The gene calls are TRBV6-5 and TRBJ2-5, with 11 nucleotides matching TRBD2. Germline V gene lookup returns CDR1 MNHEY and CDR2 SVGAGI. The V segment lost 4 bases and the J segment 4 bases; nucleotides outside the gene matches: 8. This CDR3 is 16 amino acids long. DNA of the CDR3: TGTGCCAGCAGTTCGTCTGGACTAGCGGGCCCAGAGACCCAGTACTTC. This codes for CASSSSGLAGPETQYF.

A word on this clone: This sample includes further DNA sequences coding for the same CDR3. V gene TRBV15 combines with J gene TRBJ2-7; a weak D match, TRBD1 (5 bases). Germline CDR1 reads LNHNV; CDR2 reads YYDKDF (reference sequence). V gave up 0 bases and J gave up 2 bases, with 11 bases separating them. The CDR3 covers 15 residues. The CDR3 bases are TGTGCCACCAGCAGAGATCTGGCAGGGACCTACGAGCAGTACTTC. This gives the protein CATSRDLAGTYEQYF.

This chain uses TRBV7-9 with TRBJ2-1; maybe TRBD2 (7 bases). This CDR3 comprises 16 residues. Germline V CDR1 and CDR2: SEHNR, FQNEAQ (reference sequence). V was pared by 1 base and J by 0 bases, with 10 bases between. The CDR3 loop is CASSLVGGLSYNEQFF. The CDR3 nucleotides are TGTGCCAGCAGCTTAGTGGGGGGGCTCTCCTACAATGAGCAGTTCTTC. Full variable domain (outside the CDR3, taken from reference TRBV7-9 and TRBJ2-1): DTGVSQNPRHKITKRGQNVTFRCDPISEHNRLYWYRQTLGQGPEFLTYFQNEAQLEKSRLLSDRFSAERPKGSFSTLEIQRTEQGDSAMYLCASSLVGGLSYNEQFFGPGTRLTVL.

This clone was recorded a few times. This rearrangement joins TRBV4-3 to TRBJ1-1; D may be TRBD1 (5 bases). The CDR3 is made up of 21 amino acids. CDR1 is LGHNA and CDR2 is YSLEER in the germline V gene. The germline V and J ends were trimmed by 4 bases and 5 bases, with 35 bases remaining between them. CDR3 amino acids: CASSPTSPGSARVGARTEAFF. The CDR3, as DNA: TGCGCCAGCAGCCCCACTTCCCCCGGGTCCGCTCGAGTAGGGGCTCGGACTGAAGCTTTCTTT.

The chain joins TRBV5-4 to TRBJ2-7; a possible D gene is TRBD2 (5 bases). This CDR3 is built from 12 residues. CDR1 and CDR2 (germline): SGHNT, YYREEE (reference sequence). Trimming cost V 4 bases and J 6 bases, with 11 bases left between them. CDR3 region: CASSRTGSEQYF. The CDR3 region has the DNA TGTGCCAGCAGCCGCACTGGGAGCGAGCAGTACTTC.

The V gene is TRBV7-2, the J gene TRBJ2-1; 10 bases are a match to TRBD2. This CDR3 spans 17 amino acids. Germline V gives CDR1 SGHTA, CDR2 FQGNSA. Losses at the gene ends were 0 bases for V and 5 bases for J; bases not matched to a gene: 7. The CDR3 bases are TGTGCCAGCAGCTTAGCGAGGAGCGGGAGGGCGCACAATGAGCAGTTCTTC. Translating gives CASSLARSGRAHNEQFF.

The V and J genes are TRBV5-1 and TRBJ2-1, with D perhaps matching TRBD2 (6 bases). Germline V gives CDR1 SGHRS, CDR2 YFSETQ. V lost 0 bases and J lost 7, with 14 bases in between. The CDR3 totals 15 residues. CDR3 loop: CASSLDPGGINEQFF. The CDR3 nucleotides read TGCGCCAGCAGCTTGGACCCTGGCGGGATAAATGAGCAGTTCTTC.